Below are 9 T cell receptor beta chains sequenced from a single sample in a study of blood T cell repertoires in COVID-19. Sequencing used immunoSEQ multiplex PCR; TCRdb keeps in-frame clones, though not all of them. The sample has roughly 300,000 clones, 89% seen once. The sample was peripheral blood. These receptors all stem from a man between 18 and 29 years old who had recovered from COVID-19.

This clone has a single count. The rearrangement uses TRBV20-1 and TRBJ1-1; no clear D. Germline CDR1 reads DFQATT; CDR2 reads SNEGSKA (reference sequence). The CDR3 runs to 10 residues. Trimming pared 5 bases from V and 8 bases from J, leaving 9 bases between. The CDR3 loop reads CSAGPVEAFF. CDR3 coding DNA: TGCAGTGCTGGTCCAGTAGAAGCTTTCTTT.

This clone was picked up one time. This chain joins TRBV20-1 and TRBJ2-3, with 7 bases lining up with TRBD1. Germline-derived CDR1 and CDR2 are DFQATT and SNEGSKA (reference sequence). V trimming: 3 bases; J trimming: 3 bases; junction bases outside the gene matches: 9. The CDR3 runs 15 residues. The CDR3 reads CSASDYGTATDTQYF. The CDR3 DNA is TGCAGTGCTAGTGATTACGGGACAGCTACAGATACGCAGTATTTT.

The chain employs TRBV13 and TRBJ1-2; D uncertain. This CDR3 has 17 residues. Per germline, CDR1 PRHDT and CDR2 FYEKMQ (reference sequence). V lost 0 bases, J lost 4 bases, and 18 bases lay in between. The DNA for the CDR3 is TGTGCCAGCAGCTTAGGCTCCATCCGAAGTCTCGGCTATGGCTACACCTTC. Translating it yields CASSLGSIRSLGYGYTF.

This clone appeared once. The chain carries TRBV19 and TRBJ2-3, with TRBD2 matching over 7 bases. The CDR3 spans 17 residues. Trimming at V came to 4 bases and at J to 2 bases, leaving 12 bases not matched to a gene. CDR1 is LNHDA, CDR2 SQIVND, per germline (reference sequence). As DNA, the CDR3 is TGTGCCAGTAGTAGTCGGGCTAGCGGTCGTCACACAGATACGCAGTATTTT. Translated, it gives CASSSRASGRHTDTQYF.

This chain joins TRBV30 and TRBJ1-1, with D hard to call. This CDR3 has 13 residues. The V end lost 5 bases, the J end lost 1 base, and 11 bases lay between the germline ends. Germline CDR1 reads GTSNPN; CDR2 reads SVGIG (reference sequence). The CDR3 sequence: CAWERGANTEAFF. The CDR3 DNA follows: TGTGCCTGGGAAAGAGGAGCGAACACTGAAGCTTTCTTT.

The V call is TRBV7-3, the J call TRBJ2-2; 7 bases match TRBD1. The length of the CDR3 is 15 residues. Germline V CDR1 and CDR2: SGHTA, FQGTGA. The V and J ends lost 6 bases and 6 bases, in that order; junction bases with no gene match: 10. The CDR3 bases are TGTGCCAGCAGTCTCCGAAAGGGGGCCCCCGGGGAGCTGTTTTTT. As protein: CASSLRKGAPGELFF.

The chain has TRBV4-1 and TRBJ2-1, with 8 bases that match TRBD2. After removal of 3 bases from V and 4 bases from J, the junction contained 11 bases not matched to a gene. This CDR3 contains 17 residues. Germline CDR1 MGHRA, CDR2 YSYEKL. CDR3 protein: CASSHARGGGPYNEQFF. CDR3 sequence (DNA): TGCGCCAGCAGCCACGCGCGCGGCGGGGGGCCGTACAATGAGCAGTTCTTC.

V gene TRBV5-6 combines with J gene TRBJ2-2, with 12 bases lining up with TRBD2. V was pared by 0 bases and J by 4 bases, with 10 bases of the junction left unmatched. The germline V gene has CDR1 SGHDT and CDR2 YYEEEE. The length of the CDR3 is 19 residues. CDR3 sequence reads: CASSLDGGRLAGVTGELFF. The CDR3 DNA reads TGTGCCAGCAGCTTGGATGGGGGGCGACTAGCGGGAGTCACCGGGGAGCTGTTTTTT.

The CDR3, as DNA: TGCGCCAGCAGCCAAGAGACAGGTCTCCCGTTCTTC. This gives the protein CASSQETGLPFF. The chain combines TRBV4-1 with TRBJ2-1, with D perhaps TRBD1 (6 bases). There are 12 residues in the CDR3. V was pared by 0 bases and J by 15 bases, with 12 bases between. Germline CDR1 and CDR2: MGHRA and YSYEKL.